This T cell receptor beta chain appears in the sequencing data of a study of T cell repertoires in cytomegalovirus infection. Whole-study results and caveats: It was HLA-C-restricted CMV-specific TCR beta clonotypes that dominated the response ex vivo.

Trimming took off 1 base at V and 3 bases at J, with 10 bases between the two ends. Germline V lookup: CDR1 SGHTA, CDR2 FQGTGA. This CDR3 is built from 15 residues. One entry per CDR3 protein results from TCRdb running MiXCR on the reads. Of more than 30,000 distinct CDR3 sequences listed, about 50% are singletons. A word on this clonotype: Its target is unknown.

The receptor's source is a human donor in good health (CMV status not recorded). Some clones in this sample may be carry-over from other donors' samples. This chain connects TRBV7-3 to TRBJ2-1, with D possibly matching TRBD1 (6 bases). This specimen was CD8+ T cells from cultured PBMCs, taken from culture after CMV antigen stimulation. Here the CDR3 reads CASSLRQGIYNEQFF. As DNA, the CDR3 is TGTGCCAGCAGCTTAAGGCAGGGGATCTACAATGAGCAGTTCTTC.